What follows is one TCR beta chain and its context. This clonotype was picked up a small number of times. It has no known antigen specificity. Per-base quality was not reported, and no clone a single base away is much larger than it. Sequencing relied on an Illumina NovaSeq 6000. cDNA libraries for TCRalpha and TCRbeta were prepared by 5'RACE using constant-segment primers, with sample barcodes and unique molecular identifiers added. Trizol reagent was used to extract RNA from every sample. The libraries were amplified in two PCR steps, and the second step added a second sample barcode and Illumina TruSeq adapters. Sequencing of the libraries was done on an Illumina NovaSeq, producing 2 x 150 bp paired-end reads. On the authors' methods: Reads were demultiplexed and collapsed into UMI-guided consensus sequences with migec v1.2.7. Using mixcr v2.1.11, UMI consensuses were aligned to TRA and TRB V and J templates and then assembled into clonotypes. Clonotypes were classified as expanded or contracted when called significant by both edgeR and NoisET, with noise models trained on biological replicates. For edgeR calls, the cutoffs were a false discovery rate-adjusted p below 0.01 and a log2 fold-change threshold of 1. As an exploratory analysis of dynamics, max-normalized trajectories of the 1000 most abundant clonotypes were examined with PCA combined with hierarchical clustering. Separately sequenced CD4+ and CD8+ repertoires were used to assign a CD4 or CD8 phenotype to each responding clone. TCRdb trimmed public reads at Q25 via fastp, called clones via MiXCR and kept in-frame beta chains. Here each entry gathers all rows of one CDR3 protein and keeps the most common genes and DNA. In this record, the V and J calls reflect TCRdb's handling and not the investigators' own analysis. Across this sample there are 580,000 or so distinct CDR3 sequences, with 17% seen only once. The ten largest clones take up about 7.5% of the sample.

The entry originates in a study of T-cell memory formation after mild COVID-19 (TCRdb year 2021). A note on the overall study: TCR sequence clusters from the two donors were found to be largely donor specific. Two young, previously healthy adult volunteers made up the cohort, one male and one female. Longitudinal TCRalpha and TCRbeta repertoire sequencing tracked T-cell clones expanding and contracting after mild COVID-19 in a couple of donors.

The full study reports these points: Clones contracting from day 15 to 85 had balanced CD4/CD8 phenotypes, while a second wave expanding from day 15 to 37 was biased towards CD4+. Some responding clones were found in pre-infection memory, which suggests that pre-existing cross-reactive memory T cells took part in the SARS-CoV-2 response. The study covered only a couple of mild cases, and larger cohorts including severe cases with pre-infection samples were considered necessary. Contracting CD4+ clones were located mainly in the CM and EM memory subsets, whereas CD8+ clones were found to be enriched in EMRA. SARS-CoV-2 specificity was not confirmed for the second-wave clones peaking on day 37.

PBMCs were isolated by Ficoll-Paque density gradient centrifugation. Sequenced sample: PBMCs or a T cell subset sorted from them (not recorded which). The sequence came from an adult woman who had mild COVID-19 (a few samples of this study predate the infection). The sample titles of this study are shuffled in the database, so cell type and time point are left out; the donor was told from shared clones.

The CDR3 sequence is CASKSVARGNQPQHF. Here is the DNA: TGTGCCAGTAAGTCCGTCGCCCGCGGCAATCAGCCCCAGCATTTT. The sequence joins TRBV19 to TRBJ1-5; no D gene is confidently identified. The germline V gene (reference sequence) supplies CDR1 LNHDA and CDR2 SQIVND. Measured from the cysteine to the phenylalanine, the CDR3 is 15 residues long. Only CDR3 DNA is held: 45 bases, read in frame from base 1. Between the V and J ends, shortened by 7 bases and 2 bases respectively, the junction contains 15 bases.